This record looks at one T cell receptor (beta chain) sequence and its context. The assay was immunoSEQ multiplex PCR, and TCRdb's table has in-frame clones only and misses some. The sample holds over 200,000 clones; 87% are singletons and the top ten take more than 10%. This entry belongs to a study of blood T cell repertoires in COVID-19. Trimming at V came to 6 bases and at J to 4 bases, leaving 4 bases not matched to a gene. CDR3 length: 13 residues. The germline V gene encodes CDR1 SNHLY and CDR2 FYNNEI. Donors of Cohort 3 who recovered were those that had two negative PCRs, clearance, or symptom resolution.

Sequenced material: PBMCs or T cells enriched from blood (not recorded which). This clonotype was obtained from a man under 40 who had recovered from COVID-19. The V gene is TRBV2, the J gene TRBJ1-1, with TRBD1 matching 8 bases. The CDR3 DNA reads TGTGCCAGCAGACCAGGGGGCTTCACTGAAGCTTTCTTT. Translating gives CASRPGGFTEAFF. The variable domain in full, with the rest retrieved from reference TRBV2 and TRBJ1-1, is EPEVTQTPSHQVTQMGQEVILRCVPISNHLYFYWYRQILGQKVEFLVSFYNNEISEKSEIFDDQFSVERPDGSNFTLKIRSTKLEDSAMYFCASRPGGFTEAFFGQGTRLTVV.